A single sample gave rise to the 23 T cell receptor beta chains below, sequenced in a study of CD8 T cells in Susac syndrome. With random hexamers, reverse transcription was performed on about 0.45 to 1 ug of RNA. TCRdb re-called the immunoSEQ multiplex PCR reads through MiXCR, storing one row per CDR3 protein. This sample has 180,000 or so distinct CDR3 sequences; under 97% occur once, and the top ten carry 0.093%. Sequencing input: CD4+ T cells from PBMCs. These receptors originate from a human donor with multiple sclerosis.

The chain links TRBV19 to TRBJ2-7, with D tentatively TRBD1 or TRBD2 (5 bases each). This CDR3 spans 12 amino acids. Germline CDR1 LNHDA, CDR2 SQIVND (reference sequence). The germline V and J ends were trimmed by 7 bases and 3 bases, with 10 bases remaining between them. CDR3 loop: CASNGANYEQYF. Written as DNA, the CDR3 is TGTGCCAGTAACGGGGCGAACTACGAGCAGTACTTC.

This chain connects TRBV5-4 to TRBJ1-4; a possible D gene is TRBD1 (5 bases). This CDR3 has 14 amino acids. Trimming removed 6 bases at V and 7 bases at J, with 16 bases between. CDR1 is SGHNT, CDR2 YYREEE, per germline (reference sequence). CDR3 coding DNA: TGTGCCAGCAACTCCGGGACGGAAGGTGAAAAACTGTTTTTT. Amino acids: CASNSGTEGEKLFF.

The rearrangement uses TRBV12-3 or TRBV12-4 and TRBJ2-3, with D possibly being TRBD2 (6 bases). Between the trimmed V and J ends, which lost 2 bases and 2 bases, there was a span of 8 bases. The CDR3 is made up of 14 amino acids. CDR3 residues: CASSLSGDTDTQYF. The CDR3 bases are TGTGCCAGCAGTTTATCGGGGGACACAGATACGCAGTATTTT.

V usage is TRBV5-1 and J usage is TRBJ2-1; no clear D. V was cut by 4 bases and J by 7 bases, with 12 bases left in between. The CDR3 contains 13 residues. CDR1 is SGHRS, CDR2 YFSETQ, per germline. CDR3 nucleotides: TGCGCCAGCAGCGGTGAAGGGCTGAATGAGCAGTTCTTC. The encoded protein is CASSGEGLNEQFF.

The chain is built from TRBV30 and TRBJ2-7, with 9 nucleotides matching TRBD1. Germline CDR1 is GTSNPN and CDR2 is SVGIG (reference sequence). V lost 5 bases and J lost 1; bases outside the gene matches: 6. The CDR3 contains 14 residues. CDR3 nucleotide sequence: TGTGCCTGGGCCGGACAGGGGTTGTCCTACGAGCAGTACTTC. This translates into CAWAGQGLSYEQYF.

The chain couples TRBV4-2 to TRBJ1-2; D gene uncertain. CDR1 and CDR2 from the germline V gene are LGHNA and YNFKEQ. The CDR3 loop spans 14 amino acids. Trimming shortened V by 0 bases and J by 4 bases, and 9 bases separated the two germline ends. In DNA, the CDR3 is TGTGCCAGCAGCCAAGACAGTTCAACCTATGGCTACACCTTC. Residues: CASSQDSSTYGYTF.

The chain joins TRBV9 to TRBJ2-7, with 8 bases matching TRBD2. Germline assignment: CDR1 SGDLS and CDR2 YYNGEE. V lost 2 bases and J lost 2; bases outside the gene matches: 3. The CDR3 is made up of 14 amino acids. The CDR3 loop reads CASSVLAGPYEQYF. CDR3 in DNA: TGTGCCAGCAGCGTCTTAGCGGGGCCCTACGAGCAGTACTTC.

The chain combines TRBV20-1 with TRBJ2-7; D may be TRBD1 (6 bases). Trimming stripped 4 bases from V and 2 bases from J, with 12 bases between. Germline V lookup: CDR1 DFQATT, CDR2 SNEGSKA (reference sequence). The CDR3 is 13 residues long. As DNA, the CDR3 is TGCAGTGCTATCGAGGGGGTTACCTACGAGCAGTACTTC. This sequence encodes CSAIEGVTYEQYF.

The J gene is TRBJ2-7, the V gene TRBV29-1; the D gene could be TRBD1 or TRBD2 (6 bases each). Germline V gene sequence: CDR1 SQVTM, CDR2 ANQGSEA. Trimming removed 4 bases from V and 4 bases from J, with 17 bases in between. CDR3 length: 14 residues. This CDR3 reads CSVVGHRAGYEQYF. The CDR3 nucleotides are TGCAGCGTTGTGGGCCACAGGGCGGGATACGAGCAGTACTTC.

This rearrangement joins TRBV20-1 to TRBJ2-2, with TRBD1 identical over 7 bases. Germline loops: CDR1 DFQATT, CDR2 SNEGSKA (reference sequence). The length of the CDR3 is 15 residues. The V gene end was trimmed by 1 base and the J gene end by 1 base; junction bases not matched to a gene: 3. CDR3 DNA: TGCAGTGCTAGAGGGCAGGGGGTGAACACCGGGGAGCTGTTTTTT. Translation gives CSARGQGVNTGELFF.

V and J are TRBV27 and TRBJ1-5; D is undetermined. Germline V gene data show CDR1 as MNHEY and CDR2 as SMNVEV (reference sequence). The CDR3 extends over 14 amino acids. Trimming pared 3 bases from V and 0 bases from J, leaving 6 bases between. CDR3 sequence reads: CASSFRYSNQPQHF. CDR3 in DNA: TGTGCCAGCAGTTTTCGGTATAGCAATCAGCCCCAGCATTTT.

The chain combines TRBV20-1 with TRBJ1-1, with D hard to call. Looked up from germline, CDR1 is DFQATT and CDR2 is SNEGSKA (reference sequence). The germline V and J ends were trimmed by 7 bases and 2 bases, with 11 bases remaining between them. The CDR3 totals 12 residues. The CDR3: CSGKDFNTEAFF. CDR3 nucleotides: TGCAGTGGCAAGGACTTTAACACTGAAGCTTTCTTT.

The count of this clonotype is one. The rearrangement joins TRBV7-9 to TRBJ2-1; D unclear. Trimming took off 2 bases at V and 3 bases at J, with 8 bases between the two ends. Germline CDR1 reads SEHNR; CDR2 reads FQNEAQ (reference sequence). This CDR3 is 14 amino acids long. The CDR3 region is CASSLSSGYNEQFF. For the CDR3, the DNA is TGTGCCAGCAGCTTATCGTCCGGCTACAATGAGCAGTTCTTC.

The chain links TRBV6-9 to TRBJ2-3; D not certain. Germline lookup yields CDR1 MNHGY and CDR2 SVAAGI. The CDR3 totals 14 residues. V shed 3 bases and J shed 0 bases, with 7 bases lying between them. The DNA of the CDR3 is TGTGCCAGCAGTTACAGGCTGAGCACAGATACGCAGTATTTT. Its protein is CASSYRLSTDTQYF.

The rearrangement joins TRBV5-1 to TRBJ2-3; D gene ambiguous. V dropped 0 bases and J dropped 4 bases, with 9 bases sitting between them. Germline CDR1 and CDR2: SGHRS and YFSETQ. This CDR3 is 14 amino acids long. CDR3 DNA: TGCGCCAGCAGCTTGGAGCTGGGGTCAGATACGCAGTATTTT. It specifies CASSLELGSDTQYF.

The genes are TRBV5-5 and TRBJ2-5; weak D call: TRBD1 (7 bases). There are 14 residues in the CDR3. The V and J ends lost 5 bases and 5 bases respectively, with 16 bases between them. The germline gives CDR1 SGHKS, CDR2 YYEKEE (reference sequence). Here the CDR3 reads CASRRDSGRETQYF. CDR3 DNA: TGTGCCAGCAGGCGGGACAGCGGAAGGGAGACCCAGTACTTC.

J is TRBJ2-6 and V is TRBV4-3, with D hard to call. The V gene lost 1 base and the J gene lost 2 bases, with 6 bases spanning the gap. The CDR3 is 15 residues long. The germline V gene has CDR1 LGHNA and CDR2 YSLEER. CDR3 nucleotides: TGCGCCAGCAGCCAAGCGCCAGCTGGGGCCAACGTCCTGACTTTC. This codes for CASSQAPAGANVLTF.

The gene calls are TRBV29-1 and TRBJ2-1; tentatively, D is TRBD1 or TRBD2 (6 bases each). The germline CDR1 and CDR2 sequences are SQVTM and ANQGSEA. The CDR3 spans 13 residues. Deletions cut 5 bases from V and 4 bases from J, with 12 bases between. The CDR3 bases are TGCAGCGTTCTGGAGGGGGGTTACAATGAGCAGTTCTTC. Protein sequence: CSVLEGGYNEQFF.

This chain uses TRBV20-1 with TRBJ2-4, with TRBD1 matching 7 bases. CDR1 and CDR2 (germline): DFQATT, SNEGSKA (reference sequence). There are 14 residues in the CDR3. V shed 6 bases and J 1 base; nucleotides not matched to a gene: 6. The CDR3 sequence: CSATQGWAKNIQYF. In DNA, the CDR3 is TGCAGTGCAACACAGGGGTGGGCCAAAAACATTCAGTACTTC.

This chain joins TRBV20-1 and TRBJ1-2; weak D call: TRBD1 (5 bases). The germline gives CDR1 DFQATT, CDR2 SNEGSKA (reference sequence). V lost 7 bases and J 8 bases, leaving 14 bases between the germline ends. This CDR3 spans 11 amino acids. The CDR3 sequence is CSGQQMPGYTF. The CDR3 region has the DNA TGCAGTGGACAGCAAATGCCGGGCTACACCTTC.

The chain carries TRBV12-3 or TRBV12-4 and TRBJ2-2; D is undetermined. The germline V and J ends were trimmed by 6 bases and 6 bases, with 8 bases remaining between them. The CDR3 covers 12 residues. In nucleotides, the CDR3 is TGTGCCAGCAGAGGACCCCCCGGGGAGCTGTTTTTT. Protein: CASRGPPGELFF.

This rearrangement joins TRBV5-1 to TRBJ2-2; 8 bases are shared with TRBD2. Germline loops: CDR1 SGHRS, CDR2 YFSETQ. After removal of 1 base from V and 4 bases from J, the junction contained 6 bases not matched to a gene. This CDR3 comprises 16 residues. The CDR3 here is CASSLTSGGPTGELFF. In DNA, the CDR3 is TGCGCCAGCAGCTTGACCAGCGGGGGACCCACCGGGGAGCTGTTTTTT.

This clonotype appeared a single time. The chain couples TRBV29-1 to TRBJ1-1; TRBD1 aligns across 7 bases. CDR3 length equals 13 residues. Per the germline V gene, CDR1 is SQVTM and CDR2 is ANQGSEA. Unmatched junction bases numbered 14, after V lost 6 bases and J lost 10 bases. CDR3 sequence (DNA): TGCAGCGTCCGACAGGGTTTGGAACGGGGAGCTTTCTTT. This sequence encodes CSVRQGLERGAFF.